This TCR beta chain originates from a study of blood T cell repertoires in COVID-19. About the study: The study drew acute and convalescent COVID-19 samples from the United States, Italy and Spain.

The repertoire was sequenced with immunoSEQ multiplex PCR; TCRdb's copy has only in-frame clones and lacks some. The sample has around 160,000 clones, about 88% seen once. V gave up 4 bases and J gave up 5 bases, with 10 bases separating them. Germline loops: CDR1 SGHKS, CDR2 YYEKEE (reference sequence). The CDR3 runs 13 residues. The receptor's source is a woman older than 75 with acute or convalescent COVID-19. J is TRBJ2-4 and V is TRBV5-5, with D perhaps matching TRBD1 (6 bases). Material for sequencing was peripheral blood. The CDR3 protein is CASSGDIQNIQYF. The CDR3 nucleotides are TGTGCCAGCAGCGGGGACATCCAAAACATTCAGTACTTC.